The rows below give T cell receptor beta chains drawn from one sample of a study of blood T cell repertoires in COVID-19. Profiling relied on immunoSEQ multiplex PCR, and the TCRdb table lists in-frame clones only, not all of them. The table lists approximately 190,000 clones, roughly 80% of them singletons. The sequenced material came from peripheral blood. The receptors here all came from a man aged 30 to 39 with active or convalescent COVID-19. The CDR3 runs from the conserved cysteine through the conserved F or W. The D gene is left open where the match is weak. For some rows the clone size is stated as once, few or many, or as a class when expanded; others skip it.

abundance: NA
j_gene: TRBJ2-2
d_gene: NA
v_gene: TRBV9
CDR3aa: CASSEGVRDTGELFF
CDR3nt: TGTGCCAGCAGCGAGGGGGTGAGGGACACCGGGGAGCTGTTTTTT

abundance: NA
j_gene: TRBJ2-5
d_gene: TRBD2
v_gene: TRBV27
CDR3aa: CASSLVRGGRETQYF
CDR3nt: TGTGCCAGCAGTTTGGTGCGGGGGGGCCGGGAGACCCAGTACTTC

abundance: NA
j_gene: TRBJ2-2
d_gene: NA
v_gene: TRBV24-1
CDR3aa: CATSYRKDTGELFF
CDR3nt: TGTGCCACCAGTTACAGGAAGGACACCGGGGAGCTGTTTTTT

abundance: many
j_gene: TRBJ2-3
d_gene: TRBD2
v_gene: TRBV7-3
CDR3aa: CASSPGTSSTDTQYF
CDR3nt: TGTGCCAGCAGCCCTGGGACTAGCAGCACAGATACGCAGTATTTT

abundance: NA
j_gene: TRBJ1-2
d_gene: NA
v_gene: TRBV13
CDR3aa: CASSALTAGYSIYGYTF
CDR3nt: TGTGCCAGCAGCGCCCTCACAGCGGGCTACTCGATTTATGGCTACACCTTC

abundance: NA
j_gene: TRBJ1-1
d_gene: NA
v_gene: TRBV25-1
CDR3aa: CASSSNRLYEAFF
CDR3nt: TGTGCCAGCAGTTCAAACAGGCTTTATGAAGCTTTCTTT

abundance: few
j_gene: TRBJ1-1
d_gene: TRBD1
v_gene: TRBV5-1
CDR3aa: CASSLDGQGALNTEAFF
CDR3nt: TGCGCCAGCAGCTTGGACGGCCAGGGGGCGCTGAACACTGAAGCTTTCTTT

abundance: once
j_gene: TRBJ2-7
d_gene: TRBD2
v_gene: TRBV18
CDR3aa: CASSSTSPPGNEQYF
CDR3nt: TGTGCCAGCTCATCGACTAGCCCCCCTGGGAACGAGCAGTACTTC

abundance: NA
j_gene: TRBJ1-1
d_gene: NA
v_gene: TRBV7-9
CDR3aa: CASSLTGMNTEAFF
CDR3nt: TGTGCCAGCAGCCTCACAGGGATGAACACTGAAGCTTTCTTT

abundance: NA
j_gene: TRBJ2-1
d_gene: NA
v_gene: TRBV5-6
CDR3aa: CASSWSGGRYNEQFF
CDR3nt: TGTGCCAGCAGCTGGTCGGGGGGCCGCTACAATGAGCAGTTCTTC

abundance: NA
j_gene: TRBJ2-6
d_gene: NA
v_gene: TRBV5-4
CDR3aa: CASSSAQGANVLTF
CDR3nt: TGTGCCAGCAGCTCAGCCCAGGGTGCCAACGTCCTGACTTTC

abundance: NA
j_gene: TRBJ1-4
d_gene: NA
v_gene: TRBV5-1
CDR3aa: CASSLAGREKLFF
CDR3nt: TGCGCCAGCAGCCTGGCAGGGCGTGAAAAACTGTTTTTT

abundance: NA
j_gene: TRBJ1-5
d_gene: TRBD1
v_gene: TRBV2
CDR3aa: CASTAGTGNQPQHF
CDR3nt: TGTGCCAGCACCGCGGGGACAGGCAATCAGCCCCAGCATTTT

abundance: NA
j_gene: TRBJ1-6
d_gene: NA
v_gene: TRBV9
CDR3aa: CASSYTTGKNSPLHF
CDR3nt: TGTGCCAGCAGCTATACCACAGGCAAAAATTCACCCCTCCACTTT

abundance: NA
j_gene: TRBJ1-2
d_gene: TRBD1
v_gene: TRBV6-5
CDR3aa: CASRGDRGGYGYTF
CDR3nt: TGTGCCAGCAGGGGGGACAGGGGAGGCTATGGCTACACCTTC

abundance: NA
j_gene: TRBJ2-7
d_gene: TRBD2
v_gene: TRBV6-5
CDR3aa: CASSITSGYEQYF
CDR3nt: TGTGCCAGCAGTATAACTAGCGGCTACGAGCAGTACTTC

abundance: few
j_gene: TRBJ2-1
d_gene: NA
v_gene: TRBV5-4
CDR3aa: CASSGRDSHPDYNEQFF
CDR3nt: TGTGCCAGCAGCGGCCGGGACTCCCACCCCGACTACAATGAGCAGTTCTTC

abundance: NA
j_gene: TRBJ1-1
d_gene: NA
v_gene: TRBV5-4
CDR3aa: CASSLPASYNTEAFF
CDR3nt: TGTGCCAGCAGCTTGCCAGCGTCATACAACACTGAAGCTTTCTTT

abundance: NA
j_gene: TRBJ1-1
d_gene: NA
v_gene: TRBV5-1
CDR3aa: CASSRNWNTEAFF
CDR3nt: TGCGCCAGCAGCCGAAACTGGAACACTGAAGCTTTCTTT

abundance: NA
j_gene: TRBJ2-3
d_gene: NA
v_gene: TRBV7-9
CDR3aa: CASSPSGTDTQYF
CDR3nt: TGTGCCAGCAGCCCCTCGGGAACAGATACGCAGTATTTT

abundance: NA
j_gene: TRBJ1-1
d_gene: NA
v_gene: TRBV18
CDR3aa: CASSPDSSEAFF
CDR3nt: TGTGCCAGCTCACCCGACAGTTCTGAAGCTTTCTTT

abundance: NA
j_gene: TRBJ2-5
d_gene: TRBD1
v_gene: TRBV4-1
CDR3aa: CASSHTGGSIKTQYF
CDR3nt: TGCGCCAGCAGCCACACAGGGGGCAGTATTAAGACCCAGTACTTC

abundance: NA
j_gene: TRBJ2-5
d_gene: TRBD2
v_gene: TRBV10-2
CDR3aa: CASRGRGTETQYF
CDR3nt: TGCGCCAGCAGGGGGAGGGGAACGGAGACCCAGTACTTC

abundance: NA
j_gene: TRBJ2-3
d_gene: TRBD2
v_gene: TRBV28
CDR3aa: CASSGMGGMGTDTQYF
CDR3nt: TGTGCCAGCAGTGGGATGGGGGGGATGGGCACAGATACGCAGTATTTT

abundance: NA
j_gene: TRBJ1-6
d_gene: NA
v_gene: TRBV21-1
CDR3aa: CASSDRGIENSPLHF
CDR3nt: TGTGCCAGCAGCGACAGGGGAATCGAAAATTCACCCCTCCACTTT

abundance: NA
j_gene: TRBJ1-5
d_gene: NA
v_gene: TRBV2
CDR3aa: CASSESQSFNQPQHF
CDR3nt: TGTGCCAGCAGTGAATCCCAGTCGTTCAATCAGCCCCAGCATTTT

abundance: NA
j_gene: TRBJ1-5
d_gene: TRBD1
v_gene: TRBV5-6
CDR3aa: CASSFSATGGGNQPQHF
CDR3nt: TGTGCCAGCAGCTTTTCGGCGACAGGGGGCGGCAATCAGCCCCAGCATTTT

abundance: NA
j_gene: TRBJ1-2
d_gene: NA
v_gene: TRBV20-1
CDR3aa: CSASTGPYGYTF
CDR3nt: TGCAGTGCCAGTACAGGGCCCTATGGCTACACCTTC

abundance: few
j_gene: TRBJ2-3
d_gene: TRBD1
v_gene: TRBV27
CDR3aa: CASSFQGDAPTDTQYF
CDR3nt: TGTGCCAGCAGTTTCCAGGGGGATGCACCCACAGATACGCAGTATTTT

abundance: NA
j_gene: TRBJ1-2
d_gene: NA
v_gene: TRBV5-1
CDR3aa: CASSPGSGGDYGYTF
CDR3nt: TGCGCCAGCAGCCCGGGGTCCGGGGGAGACTATGGCTACACCTTC

abundance: NA
j_gene: TRBJ2-5
d_gene: NA
v_gene: TRBV2
CDR3aa: CASETTGYQETQYF
CDR3nt: TGTGCCAGCGAGACAACAGGGTACCAAGAGACCCAGTACTTC

abundance: NA
j_gene: TRBJ1-3
d_gene: TRBD1
v_gene: TRBV28
CDR3aa: CASRRTGEDTIYF
CDR3nt: TGTGCCAGCAGACGGACAGGGGAAGACACCATATATTTT